This TCR beta chain derives from a study of CD8+ T cells in alopecia areata. The overall study: Tofacitinib exposure lasted 6 to 18 months, followed by 6 months off drug.

Study-wide results and caveats: More clonal than normal scalp was lesional scalp, particularly alopecia totalis/universalis. Sequences from scalp samples also cover resident alphabeta T cells of normal skin.

Per the germline V gene, CDR1 is SQVTM and CDR2 is ANQGSEA. This CDR3 contains 11 residues. Deletions cut 0 bases from V and 15 bases from J, with 12 bases between. Extracted RNA was reverse transcribed into cDNA, the sequencing template. The assay was immunoSEQ multiplex PCR, and TCRdb's table has in-frame clones only and misses some. This sample carries about 98,000 clones, roughly two fifths of them seen once, and the ten largest clones take 0.79%. A word on this clone: The antigen remains undetermined.

Patients with alopecia areata provided lesional scalp punch biopsies as well as peripheral blood. The sequence was obtained from a human donor with alopecia areata. Source material: CD4+ T cells sorted from blood. The chain couples TRBV29-1 to TRBJ2-1, with unresolved D. The CDR3 here is CSVEDADLTFF. Written as DNA, the CDR3 is TGCAGCGTTGAAGACGCAGACCTGACGTTCTTC.